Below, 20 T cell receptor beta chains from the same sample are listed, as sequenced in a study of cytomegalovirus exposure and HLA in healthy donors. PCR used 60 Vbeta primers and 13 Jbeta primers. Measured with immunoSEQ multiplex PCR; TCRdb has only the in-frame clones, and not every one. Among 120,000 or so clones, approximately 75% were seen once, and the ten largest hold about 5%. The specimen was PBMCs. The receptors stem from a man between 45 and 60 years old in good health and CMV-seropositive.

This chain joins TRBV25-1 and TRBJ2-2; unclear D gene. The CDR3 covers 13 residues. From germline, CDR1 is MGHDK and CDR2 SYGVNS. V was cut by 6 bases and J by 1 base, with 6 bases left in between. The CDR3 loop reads CASSTLNTGELFF. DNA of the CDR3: TGTGCCAGCAGCACATTGAACACCGGGGAGCTGTTTTTT. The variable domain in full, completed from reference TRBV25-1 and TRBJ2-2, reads EADIYQTPRYLVIGTGKKITLECSQTMGHDKMYWYQQDPGMELHLIHYSYGVNSTEKGDLSSESTVSRIRTEHFPLTLESARPSHTSQYLCASSTLNTGELFFGEGSRLTVL.

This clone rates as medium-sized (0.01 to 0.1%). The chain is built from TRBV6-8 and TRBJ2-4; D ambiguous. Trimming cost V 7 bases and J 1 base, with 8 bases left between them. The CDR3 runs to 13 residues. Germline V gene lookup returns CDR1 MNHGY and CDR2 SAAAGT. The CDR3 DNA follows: TGTGCCAGCAAACACCTCGCCAAAAACATTCAGTACTTC. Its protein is CASKHLAKNIQYF.

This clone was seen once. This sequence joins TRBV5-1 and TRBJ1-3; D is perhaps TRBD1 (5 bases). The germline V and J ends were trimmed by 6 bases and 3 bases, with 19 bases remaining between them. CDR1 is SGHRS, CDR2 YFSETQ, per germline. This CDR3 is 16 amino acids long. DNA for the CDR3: TGCGCCAGCACCACATCAGGGATTTCAGGTGGAAACACCATATATTTT. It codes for CASTTSGISGGNTIYF.

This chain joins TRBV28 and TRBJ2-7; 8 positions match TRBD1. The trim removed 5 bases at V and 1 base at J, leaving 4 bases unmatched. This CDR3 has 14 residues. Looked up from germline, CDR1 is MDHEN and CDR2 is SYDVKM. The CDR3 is CASSPDRASYEQYF. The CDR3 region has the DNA TGTGCCAGCAGTCCGGACAGGGCTTCCTACGAGCAGTACTTC. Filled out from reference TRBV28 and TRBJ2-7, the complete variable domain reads DVKVTQSSRYLVKRTGEKVFLECVQDMDHENMFWYRQDPGLGLRLIYFSYDVKMKEKGDIPEGYSVSREKKERFSLILESASTNQTSMYLCASSPDRASYEQYFGPGTRLTVT.

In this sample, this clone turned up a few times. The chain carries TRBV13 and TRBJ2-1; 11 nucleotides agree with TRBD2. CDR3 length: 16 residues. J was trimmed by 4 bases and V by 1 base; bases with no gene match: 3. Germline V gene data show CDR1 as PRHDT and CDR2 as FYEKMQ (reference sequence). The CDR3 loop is CASSLAGTSGYNEQFF. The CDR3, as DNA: TGTGCCAGCAGCTTAGCCGGGACTAGCGGTTACAATGAGCAGTTCTTC.

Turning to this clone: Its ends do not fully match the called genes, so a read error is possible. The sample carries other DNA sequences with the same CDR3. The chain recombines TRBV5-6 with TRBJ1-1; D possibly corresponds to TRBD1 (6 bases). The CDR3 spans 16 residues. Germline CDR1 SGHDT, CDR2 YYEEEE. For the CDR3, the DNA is TGCGCCAGCAGCTTGGTCGGTTGGGGGCAGGACACTGAAGCTTTCTTT. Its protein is CASSLVGWGQDTEAFF. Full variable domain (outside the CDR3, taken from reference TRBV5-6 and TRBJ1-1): DAGVTQSPTHLIKTRGQQVTLRCSPKSGHDTVSWYQQALGQGPQFIFQYYEEEERQRGNFPDRFSGHQFPNYSSELNVNALLLGDSALYLCASSLVGWGQDTEAFFGQGTRLTVV.

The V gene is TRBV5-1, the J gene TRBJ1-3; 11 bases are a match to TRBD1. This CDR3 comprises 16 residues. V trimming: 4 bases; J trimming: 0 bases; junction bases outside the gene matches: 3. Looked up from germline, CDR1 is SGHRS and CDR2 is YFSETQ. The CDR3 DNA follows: TGCGCCAGCAGCAGGACAGGGGGCGCCTCTGGAAACACCATATATTTT. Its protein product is CASSRTGGASGNTIYF.

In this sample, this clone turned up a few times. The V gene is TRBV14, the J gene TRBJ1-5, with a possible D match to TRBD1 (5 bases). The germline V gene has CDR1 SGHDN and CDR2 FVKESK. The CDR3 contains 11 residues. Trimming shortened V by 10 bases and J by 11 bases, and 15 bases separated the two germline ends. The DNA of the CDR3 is TGTGCCAACCTAGTCCAGGGAACCCAGCATTTT. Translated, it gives CANLVQGTQHF.

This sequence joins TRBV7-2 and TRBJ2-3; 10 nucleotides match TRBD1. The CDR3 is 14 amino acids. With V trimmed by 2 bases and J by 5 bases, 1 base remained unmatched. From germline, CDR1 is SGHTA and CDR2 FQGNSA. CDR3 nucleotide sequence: TGTGCCAGCAGCTTAAGGACAGGGGGAGATACGCAGTATTTT. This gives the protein CASSLRTGGDTQYF.

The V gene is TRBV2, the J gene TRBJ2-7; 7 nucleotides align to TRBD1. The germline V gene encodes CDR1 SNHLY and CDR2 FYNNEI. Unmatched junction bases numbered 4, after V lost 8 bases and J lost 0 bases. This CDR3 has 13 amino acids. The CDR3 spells CASGQVHSYEQYF. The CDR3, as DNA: TGTGCCAGCGGACAGGTACACTCCTACGAGCAGTACTTC.

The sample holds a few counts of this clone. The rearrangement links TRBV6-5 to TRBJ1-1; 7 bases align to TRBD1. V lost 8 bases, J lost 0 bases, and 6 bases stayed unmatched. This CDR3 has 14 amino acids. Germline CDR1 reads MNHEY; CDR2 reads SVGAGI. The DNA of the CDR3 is TGTGCCAGCCGACAGGGATCGTTGAACACTGAAGCTTTCTTT. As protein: CASRQGSLNTEAFF.

CDR3 sequence: CASSPGGRSYNEQFF. CDR3 in DNA: TGTGCCAGCAGCCCAGGGGGCCGCTCCTACAATGAGCAGTTCTTC. The chain recombines TRBV28 with TRBJ2-1, with TRBD1 matching 8 bases. V shed 6 bases, J shed 0 bases, and the junction held 4 bases outside the gene matches. The CDR3 totals 15 residues. In germline, CDR1 is MDHEN, CDR2 SYDVKM.

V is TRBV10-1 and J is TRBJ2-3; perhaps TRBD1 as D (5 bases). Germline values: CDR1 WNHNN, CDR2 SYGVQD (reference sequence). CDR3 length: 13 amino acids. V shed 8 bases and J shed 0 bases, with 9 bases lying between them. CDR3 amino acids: CASQGVSTDTQYF. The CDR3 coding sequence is TGCGCCAGCCAAGGGGTCAGCACAGATACGCAGTATTTT.

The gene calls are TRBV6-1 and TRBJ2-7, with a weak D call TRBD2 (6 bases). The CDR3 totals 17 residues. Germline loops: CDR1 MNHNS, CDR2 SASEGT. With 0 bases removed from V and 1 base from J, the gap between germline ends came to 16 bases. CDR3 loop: CASSEALLGTVSYEQYF. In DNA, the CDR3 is TGTGCCAGCAGTGAAGCGCTACTGGGGACTGTATCCTACGAGCAGTACTTC.

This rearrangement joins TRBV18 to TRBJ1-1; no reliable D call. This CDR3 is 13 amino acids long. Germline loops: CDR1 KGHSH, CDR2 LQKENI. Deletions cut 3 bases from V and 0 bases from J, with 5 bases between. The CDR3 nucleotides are TGTGCCAGCTCACCGGCAGTGAACACTGAAGCTTTCTTT. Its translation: CASSPAVNTEAFF.

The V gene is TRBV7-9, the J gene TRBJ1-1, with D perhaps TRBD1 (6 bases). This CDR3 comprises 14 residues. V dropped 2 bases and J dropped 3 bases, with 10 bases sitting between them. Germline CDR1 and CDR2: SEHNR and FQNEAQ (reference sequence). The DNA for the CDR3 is TGTGCCAGCAGCTTAACAGGGTTGGACACTGAAGCTTTCTTT. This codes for CASSLTGLDTEAFF.

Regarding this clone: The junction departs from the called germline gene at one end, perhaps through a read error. CDR3 nucleotides: TGTGCTAGCAGCCGAGGAGACAGTGCGAAAAACACCATATATTTT. It yields the protein CASSRGDSAKNTIYF. V is TRBV7-7 and J is TRBJ1-3, with a possible D match to TRBD1 (5 bases). In germline, CDR1 is SSHAT, CDR2 FNYEAQ (reference sequence). The CDR3 runs to 15 residues.

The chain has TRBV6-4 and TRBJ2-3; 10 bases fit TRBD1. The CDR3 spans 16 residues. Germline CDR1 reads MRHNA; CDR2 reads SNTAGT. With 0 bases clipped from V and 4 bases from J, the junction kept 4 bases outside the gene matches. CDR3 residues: CASSDSRDRGADTQYF. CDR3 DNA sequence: TGTGCCAGCAGTGACTCGAGGGACAGGGGCGCAGATACGCAGTATTTT.

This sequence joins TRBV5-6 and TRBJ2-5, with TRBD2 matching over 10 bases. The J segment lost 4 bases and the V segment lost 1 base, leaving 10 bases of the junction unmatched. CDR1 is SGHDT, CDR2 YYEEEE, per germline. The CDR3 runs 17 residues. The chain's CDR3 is CASSLLASGGAGETQYF. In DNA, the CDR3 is TGTGCCAGCAGCTTGTTAGCCAGCGGGGGGGCCGGAGAGACCCAGTACTTC.

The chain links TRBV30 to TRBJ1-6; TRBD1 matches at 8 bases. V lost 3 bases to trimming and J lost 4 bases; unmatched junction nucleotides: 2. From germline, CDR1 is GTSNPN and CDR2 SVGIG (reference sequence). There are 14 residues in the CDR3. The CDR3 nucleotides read TGTGCCTGGAGCGGGACAGGATATAATTCACCCCTCCACTTT. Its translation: CAWSGTGYNSPLHF.